The 11 T cell receptor beta chains presented below share a single source sample, sequenced in a study of T cells in Graves' hyperthyroidism and ophthalmopathy. It was RNA transcripts that yielded the amplified TCR beta CDR3 regions. During a first-round RT-PCR of the TCR CDR3, the HTBI primer set was used. Each CDR3 protein gets one entry after TCRdb re-called the multiplex PCR reads with MiXCR. The repertoire holds a few hundred thousand distinct CDR3 sequences, with roughly 19% as singletons. Sequencing was performed on blood. These receptors were taken from a woman between 18 and 30 years old with Graves' hyperthyroidism.

This clonotype was found many times. The chain joins TRBV11-2 to TRBJ2-7; 10 positions match TRBD1. V shed 5 bases, J shed 12 bases, and the junction held 10 bases outside the gene matches. The CDR3 runs 13 residues. Germline CDR1 is SGHAT and CDR2 is FQNNGV. CDR3 coding DNA: TGTGCCAGCAGCCCAACCGGGACAGGGGACACGTACTTC. Protein: CASSPTGTGDTYF.

This clonotype was detected many times. This chain connects TRBV12-3 or TRBV12-4 to TRBJ2-2; D is uncertain. V was trimmed by 5 bases and J by 6 bases, leaving 16 bases between them. The CDR3 runs 15 residues. Here the CDR3 reads CASSLSGILAGELFF. CDR3 in DNA: TGTGCCAGCAGTCTTAGTGGCATCTTGGCCGGGGAGCTGTTTTTT.

This clonotype was observed at least ten times. This chain joins TRBV6-1 and TRBJ2-7; TRBD1 matches at 8 bases. This CDR3 is 14 amino acids long. Germline loops: CDR1 MNHNS, CDR2 SASEGT. Trimming cost V 10 bases and J 4 bases; bases outside gene matches: 12. The CDR3 coding sequence is TGTGCCACCCACTATTTGGACAGGGCTTACGAGCAGTACTTC. Translation: CATHYLDRAYEQYF.

This clonotype was counted ten times or more. This chain joins TRBV12-3 or TRBV12-4 and TRBJ2-7; TRBD1 matches at 8 bases. Germline trimming cut 5 bases from V and 2 bases from J; bases unmatched to any gene: 8. This CDR3 comprises 15 residues. CDR3 loop: CASSPGQGKTYEQYF. The CDR3 coding sequence is TGTGCCAGCAGTCCCGGACAGGGTAAAACCTACGAGCAGTACTTC.

This clonotype was seen many times. The chain recombines TRBV29-1 with TRBJ2-2; D perhaps matches TRBD2 (6 bases). The CDR3 sequence is 13 residues long. The germline gives CDR1 SQVTM, CDR2 ANQGSEA. V was cut by 7 bases and J by 1 base, with 10 bases left in between. This CDR3 reads CSAEGLNTGELFF. Here the CDR3 DNA reads TGCAGCGCCGAGGGACTGAACACCGGGGAGCTGTTTTTT.

This clonotype was seen at least ten times. CDR3 loop: CAWSRGQGGTEAFF. The DNA of the CDR3 is TGTGCCTGGAGTAGAGGACAGGGAGGCACTGAAGCTTTCTTT. V usage is TRBV30 and J usage is TRBJ1-1; TRBD1 matches at 8 bases. CDR3 size: 14 residues. Germline CDR1 reads GTSNPN; CDR2 reads SVGIG (reference sequence). Trimming at V came to 2 bases and at J to 4 bases, leaving 6 bases not matched to a gene.

This clonotype was found a few times. The genes are TRBV6-1 and TRBJ2-7; 8 nucleotides align to TRBD1. J lost 9 bases, V lost 6 bases, and 7 bases had no gene match. There are 12 residues in the CDR3. Germline assignment: CDR1 MNHNS and CDR2 SASEGT. CDR3 sequence: CASSPGQGWQYF. CDR3 nucleotides: TGTGCCAGCAGCCCCGGACAGGGCTGGCAGTACTTC.

This sequence joins TRBV7-2 and TRBJ1-1, with D maybe TRBD1 (5 bases). This CDR3 has 15 residues. Germline V lookup: CDR1 SGHTA, CDR2 FQGNSA. Trimming took off 6 bases at V and 1 base at J, with 15 bases between the two ends. The CDR3 is CASRLPNGQNTEAFF. CDR3 DNA: TGTGCCAGCAGACTACCAAACGGACAGAACACTGAAGCTTTCTTT.

This clonotype occurred a few times. This sequence joins TRBV7-3 and TRBJ2-2; 12 nucleotides match TRBD2. Germline V lookup: CDR1 SGHTA, CDR2 FQGTGA. V shed 1 base and J 3 bases; nucleotides not matched to a gene: 0. This CDR3 contains 16 residues. The DNA of the CDR3 is TGTGCCAGCAGCTTAAGACTAGCGGGGGACACCGGGGAGCTGTTTTTT. Residues: CASSLRLAGDTGELFF.

This clonotype has ten or more counts. CDR3: CASSLGQFTGELFF. DNA for the CDR3: TGTGCCAGCAGCCTTGGACAGTTCACCGGGGAGCTGTTTTTT. The chain employs TRBV12-3 or TRBV12-4 and TRBJ2-2; the D gene is possibly TRBD1 (6 bases). Trimming left V 6 bases short and J 4 bases short, with 12 bases between. The CDR3 contains 14 residues.

This clonotype was recorded at least ten times. The rearrangement joins TRBV19 to TRBJ2-5; 8 bases are a match to TRBD1. This CDR3 is built from 14 residues. V gave up 5 bases and J gave up 5 bases; unmatched junction bases: 7. In germline, CDR1 is LNHDA, CDR2 SQIVND (reference sequence). CDR3 in amino acids: CASSPSTGGETQYF. The CDR3 DNA reads as TGTGCCAGTAGTCCCTCCACAGGGGGGGAGACCCAGTACTTC.